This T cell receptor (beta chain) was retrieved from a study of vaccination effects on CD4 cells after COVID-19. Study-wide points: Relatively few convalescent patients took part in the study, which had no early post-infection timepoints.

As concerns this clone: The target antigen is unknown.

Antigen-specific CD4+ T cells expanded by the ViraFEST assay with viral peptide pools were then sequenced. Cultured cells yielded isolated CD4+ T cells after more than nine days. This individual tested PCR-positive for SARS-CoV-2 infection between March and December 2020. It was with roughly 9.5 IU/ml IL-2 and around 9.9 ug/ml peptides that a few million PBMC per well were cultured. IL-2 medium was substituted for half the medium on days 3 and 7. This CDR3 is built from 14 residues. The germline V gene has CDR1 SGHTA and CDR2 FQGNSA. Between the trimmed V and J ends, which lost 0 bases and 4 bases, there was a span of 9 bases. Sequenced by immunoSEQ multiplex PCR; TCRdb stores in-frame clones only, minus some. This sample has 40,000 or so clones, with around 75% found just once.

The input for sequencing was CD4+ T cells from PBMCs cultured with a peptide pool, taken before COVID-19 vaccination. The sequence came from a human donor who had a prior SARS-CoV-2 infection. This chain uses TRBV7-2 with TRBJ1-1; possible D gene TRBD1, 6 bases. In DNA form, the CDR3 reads TGTGCCAGCAGCTTAGCCCGGACAGTCACTGAAGCTTTCTTT. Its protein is CASSLARTVTEAFF.